This T cell receptor beta chain was documented in a study of T cell responses to AZD1222 COVID-19 vaccine. As concerns this clone: What it binds is not known.

The method was immunoSEQ multiplex PCR; TCRdb's version includes in-frame clones alone and lacks a portion of them. The data contain about 180,000 clones, around 94% of them singletons. From germline, CDR1 is LNHDA and CDR2 SQIVND (reference sequence). V lost 3 bases to trimming and J lost 8 bases, with 8 bases between them. This CDR3 comprises 12 residues. Findings and caveats of the study: Clonal diversity may have been underestimated in mostly white British donors. The study found vaccine-associated CD4 TCRs spanning spike, dominant at 160-218 and 743-854. Seropositivity was recorded at baseline in only five to seven AZD1222 recipients.

Analysis merged second doses at about 4 or about 12 weeks. V usage is TRBV19 and J usage is TRBJ2-1; D gene uncertain. This receptor was identified in an adult who received the AZD1222 COVID-19 vaccine. The sample was peripheral blood, taken 28 days after the second AZD1222 dose. CDR3 in amino acids: CASSIGPDEQFF. The CDR3 DNA reads as TGTGCCAGTAGTATTGGGCCGGATGAGCAGTTCTTC.